The 13 T cell receptor beta chains presented below share a single source sample, sequenced in a study of T cells in Graves' hyperthyroidism and ophthalmopathy. From RNA transcripts, TCR beta CDR3 regions were amplified. With the HTBI primer set, the TCR CDR3 went through a first round of RT-PCR. TCRdb called the multiplex PCR reads again in MiXCR, with one record for every CDR3 protein. Of 550,000 to 700,000 distinct CDR3 sequences listed, roughly 15% are singletons. The sequencing sample was made of blood. These receptors were obtained from a woman aged 40 to 50 with Graves' ophthalmopathy.

The J gene is TRBJ1-1, the V gene TRBV6-1; D is possibly TRBD1 (6 bases). Germline-derived CDR1 and CDR2 are MNHNS and SASEGT. The CDR3 has 15 residues. V was trimmed by 3 bases and J by 4 bases, leaving 15 bases between them. CDR3: CASSDAGGGATEAFF. CDR3 coding DNA: TGTGCCAGCAGTGACGCTGGGGGGGGGGCCACTGAAGCTTTCTTT.

The rearrangement links TRBV3-1 to TRBJ2-2, with D perhaps TRBD2 (6 bases). CDR1 is LGHDT, CDR2 YNNKEL, per germline (reference sequence). This CDR3 comprises 16 residues. V shed 0 bases and J shed 6 bases, with 14 bases lying between them. The CDR3 here is CASSQDGTRWAGELFF. The CDR3 bases are TGTGCCAGCAGCCAAGACGGGACTCGATGGGCCGGGGAGCTGTTTTTT.

This clonotype was picked up many times. This chain uses TRBV30 with TRBJ1-2; 8 bases fit TRBD1. The CDR3 has 12 amino acids. The V segment lost 2 bases and the J segment 6 bases; nucleotides outside the gene matches: 2. The germline CDR1 and CDR2 sequences are GTSNPN and SVGIG (reference sequence). The CDR3 bases are TGTGCCTGGAGTTGGACAGGGCATGGCTACACCTTC. Translation: CAWSWTGHGYTF.

The sample holds a few counts of this clonotype. The chain uses TRBV11-2 and TRBJ2-7; 8 bases align to TRBD2. CDR3 size: 16 residues. With V trimmed by 4 bases and J by 1 base, 9 bases remained unmatched. From germline, CDR1 is SGHAT and CDR2 FQNNGV. This CDR3 reads CASSSSGGTRSYEQYF. CDR3 bases: TGTGCCAGCAGCTCCTCTGGGGGGACTAGATCCTACGAGCAGTACTTC.

This clonotype was seen many times. For the CDR3, the DNA is TGCAGCACCTCGGAAGGCACCGAAGCTTTCTTT. As protein: CSTSEGTEAFF. This chain connects TRBV29-1 to TRBJ1-1; D gene unclear. This CDR3 is 11 amino acids long. V was cut by 8 bases and J by 8 bases, with 15 bases left in between. Germline CDR1 is SQVTM and CDR2 is ANQGSEA.

This clonotype occurred many times. In DNA, the CDR3 is TGTGCCAGCAGTCCATCCGGGACAGCGAACACCGGGGAGCTGTTTTTT. Residues: CASSPSGTANTGELFF. The V gene is TRBV28, the J gene TRBJ2-2; the match to TRBD1 covers 7 bases. V lost 5 bases and J lost 0; bases outside the gene matches: 6. Germline CDR1 is MDHEN and CDR2 is SYDVKM. The CDR3 length is 16 residues.

In its sample, this clonotype was seen many times. The genes are TRBV28 and TRBJ2-7, with D possibly being TRBD2 (6 bases). Deletions cut 8 bases from V and 2 bases from J, with 10 bases between. The CDR3 is 12 residues long. Germline V lookup: CDR1 MDHEN, CDR2 SYDVKM. In nucleotides, the CDR3 is TGTGCCAGCCGGGACTCTGCCTACGAGCAGTACTTC. It translates to CASRDSAYEQYF.

V and J are TRBV7-9 and TRBJ1-2; 11 nucleotides match TRBD1. The germline V gene encodes CDR1 SEHNR and CDR2 FQNEAQ (reference sequence). The CDR3 spans 15 residues. V lost 1 base to trimming and J lost 8 bases; unmatched junction nucleotides: 6. The CDR3 sequence: CASSLVGQGALGYTF. CDR3 sequence (DNA): TGTGCCAGCAGCTTAGTAGGACAGGGGGCCTTGGGCTACACCTTC.

This clonotype has more than one count but fewer than ten. V usage is TRBV11-2 and J usage is TRBJ2-2; the D gene could be TRBD1 or TRBD2 (5 bases each). The germline V and J ends were trimmed by 5 bases and 5 bases, with 21 bases remaining between them. This CDR3 is 17 amino acids long. CDR1 SGHAT and CDR2 FQNNGV come from the germline V gene. The CDR3 here is CASSPLVSGAVTGELFF. CDR3 sequence (DNA): TGTGCCAGCAGCCCCCTGGTTTCCGGGGCGGTGACCGGGGAGCTGTTTTTT.

Many counts were recorded for this clonotype. The genes are TRBV12-3 or TRBV12-4 and TRBJ2-7, with 8 bases that match TRBD2. This CDR3 has 14 residues. V dropped 1 base and J dropped 5; count of bases not matched to a gene: 4. The DNA of the CDR3 is TGTGCCAGCAGTTTAGGGGCGGGAGGTCACGAGCAGTACTTC. It encodes CASSLGAGGHEQYF.

This clonotype was seen repeatedly, ten times or more. The chain carries TRBV6-1 and TRBJ2-7, with 7 nucleotides matching TRBD2. The junction had 17 bases not matched to a gene; V was cut back by 7 bases and J by 5 bases. This CDR3 contains 16 residues. The V gene's germline CDR1 is MNHNS and CDR2 SASEGT. Here the CDR3 DNA reads TGTGCCAGCATGAAGGGTCAGCGGGACGCCCGGGACGAGCAGTACTTC. Its protein is CASMKGQRDARDEQYF.

This clonotype was counted at least ten times. This chain joins TRBV6-5 and TRBJ2-7; 10 bases agree with TRBD2. The ends lost 6 bases at V and 2 bases at J; junction bases unmatched: 7. CDR3 length: 15 residues. The V gene's germline CDR1 is MNHEY and CDR2 SVGAGI. The CDR3, as DNA: TGTGCCAGCAGCCCCGTAAGCGGGAGGGCCTACGAGCAGTACTTC. Translating gives CASSPVSGRAYEQYF.

This clonotype showed up many times. CDR3 coding DNA: TGTGCCAGCAGTTTATCAAGGGGGCGTCCCTCTGGAAACACCATATATTTT. It is translated as CASSLSRGRPSGNTIYF. The chain joins TRBV27 to TRBJ1-3; TRBD1 agrees at 7 bases. The germline V gene encodes CDR1 MNHEY and CDR2 SMNVEV (reference sequence). CDR3 length equals 17 residues. Trimming took 0 bases from V and 0 from J; bases not matched to a gene: 5.